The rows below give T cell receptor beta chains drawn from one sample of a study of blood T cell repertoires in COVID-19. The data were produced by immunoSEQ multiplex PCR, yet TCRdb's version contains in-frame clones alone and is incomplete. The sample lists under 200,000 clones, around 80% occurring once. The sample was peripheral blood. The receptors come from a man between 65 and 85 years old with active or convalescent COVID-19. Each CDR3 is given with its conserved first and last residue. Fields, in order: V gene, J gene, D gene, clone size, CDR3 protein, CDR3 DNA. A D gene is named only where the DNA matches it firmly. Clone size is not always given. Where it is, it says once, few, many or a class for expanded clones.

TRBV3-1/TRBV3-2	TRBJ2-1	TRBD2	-	CASSQVAGGTSGRGRGNEQFF	TGTGCCAGCAGCCAAGTGGCTGGAGGGACTAGCGGGAGGGGGAGGGGGAATGAGCAGTTCTTC
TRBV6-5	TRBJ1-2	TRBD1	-	CASSLGGAWGYTF	TGTGCCAGCAGCCTAGGGGGCGCTTGGGGCTACACCTTC
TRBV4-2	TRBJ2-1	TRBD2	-	CASSQAAGGSGRASSYNEQFF	TGTGCCAGCAGCCAAGCCGCTGGGGGTAGCGGGAGGGCCAGTTCCTACAATGAGCAGTTCTTC
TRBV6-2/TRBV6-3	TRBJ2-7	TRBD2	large	CASSYEGSGSQGEQYF	TGTGCCAGCAGTTACGAAGGTAGCGGGAGTCAGGGGGAGCAGTACTTC
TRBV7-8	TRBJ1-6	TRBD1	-	CASSLARDSTSYNSPLHF	TGTGCCAGCAGCTTGGCCCGGGACAGCACCTCCTATAATTCACCCCTCCACTTT
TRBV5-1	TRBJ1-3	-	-	CASSLASGLGNTIYF	TGCGCCAGCAGCTTGGCGTCAGGGTTGGGAAACACCATATATTTT
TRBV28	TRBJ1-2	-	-	CASSLFGGHGYTF	TGTGCCAGCAGTTTATTCGGGGGGCATGGCTACACCTTC
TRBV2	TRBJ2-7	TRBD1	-	CASSRTGDYEQYF	TGTGCCAGCTCAAGGACAGGGGACTACGAGCAGTACTTC
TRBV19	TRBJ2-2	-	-	CASSGGRTEYSGELFF	TGTGCCAGTAGTGGCGGCCGTACGGAGTATTCCGGGGAGCTGTTTTTT
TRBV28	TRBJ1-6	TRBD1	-	CASSITTGGYNSPLHF	TGTGCCAGCAGCATAACGACAGGGGGATATAATTCACCCCTCCACTTT
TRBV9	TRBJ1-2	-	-	CASSARSNGVVIEGYTF	TGTGCCAGCAGCGCCCGGTCCAACGGAGTGGTAATAGAAGGCTACACCTTC
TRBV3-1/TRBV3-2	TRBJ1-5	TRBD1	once	CASSQENPGQPLVPQHF	TGTGCCAGCAGCCAAGAAAATCCGGGACAGCCACTCGTTCCCCAGCATTTT
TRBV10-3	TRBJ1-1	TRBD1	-	CAISEPTGGRANTEAFF	TGTGCCATCAGTGAGCCTACAGGGGGCCGAGCGAACACTGAAGCTTTCTTT
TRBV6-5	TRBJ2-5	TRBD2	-	CASKAGGSGTQYF	TGTGCCAGCAAAGCGGGGGGCTCTGGGACCCAGTACTTC
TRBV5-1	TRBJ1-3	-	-	CASSFAQLRFGNTIYF	TGCGCCAGCAGCTTTGCACAGCTTCGGTTTGGAAACACCATATATTTT
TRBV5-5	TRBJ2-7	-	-	CASSSEDSYEQYF	TGTGCCAGCAGCAGCGAGGACAGCTACGAGCAGTACTTC
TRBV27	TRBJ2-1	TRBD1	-	CASSPGTGGLNEQFF	TGTGCCAGCAGTCCCGGGACAGGGGGGCTCAATGAGCAGTTCTTC
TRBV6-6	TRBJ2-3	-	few	CASSYPRQFDTQYF	TGTGCCAGCAGTTACCCTCGACAATTCGATACGCAGTATTTT
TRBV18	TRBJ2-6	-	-	CASSPIGVTDSGANVLTF	TGTGCCAGCTCACCAATCGGGGTTACCGACTCTGGGGCCAACGTCCTGACTTTC
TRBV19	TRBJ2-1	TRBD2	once	CASSGTSGGPGEQFF	TGTGCCAGTAGTGGGACTAGCGGCGGGCCCGGTGAGCAGTTCTTC
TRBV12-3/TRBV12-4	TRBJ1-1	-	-	CASSVNRYTEAFF	TGTGCCAGCAGCGTAAACAGGTACACTGAAGCTTTCTTT
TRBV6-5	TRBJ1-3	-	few	CASTPGGSGNTIYF	TGTGCCAGCACCCCAGGCGGGTCTGGAAACACCATATATTTT
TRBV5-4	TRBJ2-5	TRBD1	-	CASSIGQGRWEETQYF	TGTGCCAGCAGCATCGGACAGGGGAGATGGGAAGAGACCCAGTACTTC
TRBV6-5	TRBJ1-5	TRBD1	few	CASRKDRGRRQPQHF	TGTGCCAGCAGAAAGGACAGGGGGCGCCGTCAGCCCCAGCATTTT
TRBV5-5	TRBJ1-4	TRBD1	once	CASSVTGSANEKLFF	TGTGCCAGCAGCGTGACAGGGTCAGCTAATGAAAAACTGTTTTTT
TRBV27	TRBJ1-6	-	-	CASRSYRASSYNSPLHF	TGTGCCAGCAGGTCTTACAGGGCCAGCTCCTATAATTCACCCCTCCACTTT
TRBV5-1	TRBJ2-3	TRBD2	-	CASSLDLTSGTIDTQYF	TGCGCCAGCAGCTTAGATCTGACTAGCGGGACTATAGATACGCAGTATTTT
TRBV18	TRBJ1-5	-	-	CASSPIPYRNSNQPQHF	TGTGCCAGCTCACCAATACCCTACAGAAATAGCAATCAGCCCCAGCATTTT
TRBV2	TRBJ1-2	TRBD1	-	CASSEGTGIDGYTF	TGTGCCAGCAGTGAAGGGACAGGTATAGATGGCTACACCTTC
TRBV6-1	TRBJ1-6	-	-	CASSDHRYNSPLHF	TGTGCCAGCAGTGACCACAGGTATAATTCACCCCTCCACTTT
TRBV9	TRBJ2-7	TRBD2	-	CASSVGTSGGPYEQYF	TGTGCCAGCAGCGTAGGGACTAGCGGGGGGCCTTACGAGCAGTACTTC
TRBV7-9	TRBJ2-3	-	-	CASSPTGTNARTDTQYF	TGTGCCAGCAGCCCCACCGGGACAAACGCTCGCACAGATACGCAGTATTTT
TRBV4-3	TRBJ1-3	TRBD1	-	CASSQEATGGYTIYF	TGCGCCAGCAGCCAAGAGGCCACAGGGGGCTACACCATATATTTT
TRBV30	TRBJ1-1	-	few	CAWSESFSAAFF	TGTGCCTGGAGCGAGTCCTTTTCAGCGGCTTTCTTT
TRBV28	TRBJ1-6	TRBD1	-	CASSAGGSPLHF	TGTGCCAGCAGTGCAGGGGGCTCACCCCTCCACTTT
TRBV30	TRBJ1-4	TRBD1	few	CAWRQRQGSNEKLFF	TGTGCCTGGAGACAGAGACAGGGAAGTAATGAAAAACTGTTTTTT
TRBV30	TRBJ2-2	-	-	CAWSGAGELFF	TGTGCCTGGAGCGGGGCCGGGGAGCTGTTTTTT
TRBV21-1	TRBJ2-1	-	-	CASSKPASGRFNEQFF	TGTGCCAGCAGCAAACCGGCTAGCGGGAGGTTCAATGAGCAGTTCTTC
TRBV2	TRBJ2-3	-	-	CASRERVGGAVTDTQYF	TGTGCCAGCAGAGAAAGGGTAGGAGGGGCTGTCACAGATACGCAGTATTTT
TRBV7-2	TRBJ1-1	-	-	CASSLPRVNTEAFF	TGTGCCAGCAGCTTACCGAGAGTGAACACTGAAGCTTTCTTT
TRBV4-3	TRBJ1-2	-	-	CASSQGHSDNYGYTF	TGCGCCAGCAGCCAAGGTCATTCAGATAACTATGGCTACACCTTC
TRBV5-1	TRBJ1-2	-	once	CASSLAQNLYGYTF	TGCGCCAGCAGCTTGGCACAGAACCTCTATGGCTACACCTTC
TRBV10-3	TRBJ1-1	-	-	CAISESEGDGETFF	TGTGCCATCAGTGAGTCAGAGGGGGATGGGGAAACTTTCTTT
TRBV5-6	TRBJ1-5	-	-	CASSFGGLSNQPQHF	TGTGCCAGCAGCTTCGGGGGGCTTAGCAATCAGCCCCAGCATTTT
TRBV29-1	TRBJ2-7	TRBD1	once	CSVAGTGHAEGSYEQYF	TGCAGCGTTGCCGGGACAGGGCACGCAGAAGGAAGCTACGAGCAGTACTTC
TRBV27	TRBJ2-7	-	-	CASSVNQGLDEQYF	TGTGCCAGCAGTGTCAATCAGGGTCTCGACGAGCAGTACTTC
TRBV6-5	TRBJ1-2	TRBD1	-	CASRRQGADYGYTF	TGTGCCAGCAGGAGACAGGGGGCTGACTATGGCTACACCTTC
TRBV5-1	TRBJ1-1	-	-	CASSLGEGRTFF	TGCGCCAGCAGCCTTGGGGAGGGACGAACTTTCTTT